This TCR beta chain was found in a study of OX40 agonist ivuxolimab in advanced cancers. Background on the study: The dose-escalation cohort had hepatocellular carcinoma, melanoma, renal cell or head and neck cancer. The study's findings and limits: With doses of 0.1 to 3.0 mg/kg, CD4+ and CD8+ blood T cells had undergone clonal expansion by week 6.

As to this clone: Its cognate antigen is unknown.

Generated by immunoSEQ multiplex PCR, the TCRdb table keeps only in-frame clones and is missing some. This table has roughly 71,000 clones, approximately 90% appearing once. In germline, CDR1 is MDHEN, CDR2 SYDVKM. The V segment lost 7 bases and the J segment 5 bases; nucleotides outside the gene matches: 21. This CDR3 comprises 18 residues. This clonotype was obtained from an adult with an advanced solid tumor such as melanoma, head and neck, liver or kidney cancer. Material: CD4+ or CD8+ T cells sorted from blood, obtained in a trial of the OX40 agonist ivuxolimab. The J gene is TRBJ2-5, the V gene TRBV28, with 8 bases aligning to TRBD1. The CDR3 loop is CASKPAGQVLNGVETQYF. The CDR3 bases are TGTGCCAGCAAACCCGCGGGACAGGTGCTTAACGGAGTGGAGACCCAGTACTTC. The full variable domain, rest sourced from reference TRBV28 and TRBJ2-5, is DVKVTQSSRYLVKRTGEKVFLECVQDMDHENMFWYRQDPGLGLRLIYFSYDVKMKEKGDIPEGYSVSREKKERFSLILESASTNQTSMYLCASKPAGQVLNGVETQYFGPGTRLLVL.